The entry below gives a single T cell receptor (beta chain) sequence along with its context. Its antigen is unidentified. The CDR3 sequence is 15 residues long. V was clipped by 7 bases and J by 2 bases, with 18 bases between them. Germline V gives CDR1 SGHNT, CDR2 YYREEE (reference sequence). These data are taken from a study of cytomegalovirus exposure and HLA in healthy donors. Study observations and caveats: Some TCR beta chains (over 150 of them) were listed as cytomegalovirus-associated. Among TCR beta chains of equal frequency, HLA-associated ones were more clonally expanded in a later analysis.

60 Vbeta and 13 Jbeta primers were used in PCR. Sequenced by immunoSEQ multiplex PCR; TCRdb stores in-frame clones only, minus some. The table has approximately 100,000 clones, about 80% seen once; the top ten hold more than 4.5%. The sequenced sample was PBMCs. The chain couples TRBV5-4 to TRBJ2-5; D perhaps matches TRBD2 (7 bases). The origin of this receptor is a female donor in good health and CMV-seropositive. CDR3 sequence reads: CASLGGRGLQETQYF. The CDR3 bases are TGTGCCAGCTTGGGGGGGCGGGGGCTACAAGAGACCCAGTACTTC.